A selection of T cell receptor beta chains follows, all from one sample in a study of blood T cells in healthy people across ages. TCRdb redid the calling of the 5' RACE reads with MiXCR, one entry per CDR3 protein. This sample has 500,000 to 600,000 distinct CDR3 sequences, with about 26% found just once. Sequenced: blood. Source of these receptors: a woman in her sixties or seventies in good health. CDR3s include the opening cysteine and the closing phenylalanine or tryptophan. A D gene is named only where the DNA matches it firmly. Not every row has a clone size; where given, it reads once, few, many or a size class.

TRBV11-3	few	NA	TRBJ2-3	TGTGCCAGCAGCTTAGCGGGGTCTAGGTTCACAGATACGCAGTATTTT	CASSLAGSRFTDTQYF
TRBV6-5	NA	NA	TRBJ1-2	TGTGCCAGCAGTTTCATGAAGTCTAACTATGGCTACACCTTC	CASSFMKSNYGYTF
TRBV18	NA	NA	TRBJ2-4	TGTGCCAGCTCCCCGGACATGAACATTCAGTACTTC	CASSPDMNIQYF
TRBV12-3/TRBV12-4	NA	NA	TRBJ2-5	TGTGCCACCAGCGAGGTTGGGGGCTTAGAGACCCAGTACTTC	CATSEVGGLETQYF
TRBV5-1	NA	NA	TRBJ2-7	TGCGCCAGCAGCGCAGGGCGGGGGCTATACGAGCAGTACTTC	CASSAGRGLYEQYF
TRBV3-1	few	NA	TRBJ2-3	TGTGCCAGCAGCCAAGGGCAAGATACGCAGTATTTT	CASSQGQDTQYF
TRBV10-3	few	TRBD2	TRBJ2-3	TGTGCCATCGGTCCTAGCGGGGGTGGGGATACGCAGTATTTT	CAIGPSGGGDTQYF
TRBV20-1	NA	NA	TRBJ2-1	TGCAGTGCTAGAGATCTTAGCGGGACAGGGCATTCGAGCTCCTACAATGAGCAGTTCTTC	CSARDLSGTGHSSSYNEQFF
TRBV7-8	few	NA	TRBJ1-5	TGTGCCAGCAGCTTAGAAGCCAGCCAGCCCCAGCATTTT	CASSLEASQPQHF
TRBV7-8	NA	TRBD1	TRBJ2-7	TGTGCCAGCAGCCGATTAGGACAGGCCGCCTACGAGCAGTACTTC	CASSRLGQAAYEQYF
TRBV2	NA	TRBD1	TRBJ1-5	TGTGCCAGCAGGGTGACAGGGAACAATCAGCCCCAGCATTTT	CASRVTGNNQPQHF
TRBV5-6	NA	NA	TRBJ1-2	TGTGCCAGCAGCTTGGTTAGGGCCAGCACAAAAAGGCGTGGCTACACCTTC	CASSLVRASTKRRGYTF
TRBV7-8	few	TRBD2	TRBJ2-1	TGTGCCAGCACCGACGGACTAGTGGTCGACAATGAGCAGTTCTTC	CASTDGLVVDNEQFF
TRBV25-1	many	NA	TRBJ1-6	TGTGCCAGCAGTGAACCCCAAGGGTGGGCCTCACCCCTCCACTTT	CASSEPQGWASPLHF
TRBV6-5	once	NA	TRBJ1-1	TGTGCCAGCAGACCCCATGGGGGAGGGGGCACTGAAGCTTTCTTT	CASRPHGGGGTEAFF
TRBV20-1	few	TRBD2	TRBJ2-5	TGCAGTGCTCGTCGGACTAGCGGGGGGCCTCAAGAGACCCAGTACTTC	CSARRTSGGPQETQYF
TRBV7-6	few	NA	TRBJ1-2	TGTGCCAGCAGCCCTGCCTCTTCGACATTAGCCTTC	CASSPASSTLAF
TRBV7-6	NA	TRBD2	TRBJ2-5	TGTGCCAGCAATAGCGGGCGGCACCAAGAGACCCAGTACTTC	CASNSGRHQETQYF